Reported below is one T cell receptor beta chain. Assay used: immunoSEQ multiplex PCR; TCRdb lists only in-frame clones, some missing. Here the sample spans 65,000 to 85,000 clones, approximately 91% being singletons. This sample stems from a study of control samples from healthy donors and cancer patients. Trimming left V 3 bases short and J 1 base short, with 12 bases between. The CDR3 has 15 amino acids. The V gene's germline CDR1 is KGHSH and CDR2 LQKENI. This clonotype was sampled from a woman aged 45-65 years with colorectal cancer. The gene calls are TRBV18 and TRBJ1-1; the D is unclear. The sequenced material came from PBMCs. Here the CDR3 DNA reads TGTGCCAGCTCACCGCAGCAAAAAACGAACACTGAAGCTTTCTTT. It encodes CASSPQQKTNTEAFF.